This T cell receptor (beta chain) was sequenced in a study of beta chain features in type 1 diabetes. Notes on the study in general: When Type 1 diabetes patients were examined, their TCRB CDR3s proved moderately but significantly shorter in all four CD4+ subsets.

The CDR3 extends over 17 amino acids. Germline trimming cut 7 bases from V and 1 base from J; bases unmatched to any gene: 12. From germline, CDR1 is SEHNR and CDR2 FQNEAQ (reference sequence). As to this clone: Antigen specificity is unknown.

Reverse transcribing all isolated RNA meant expressed TCRB transcripts were sequenced. Assay: immunoSEQ multiplex PCR; the TCRdb copy retains only in-frame clones and omits some. The repertoire includes roughly 330,000 clones, roughly 13% of them detected once, and about 0.016% sits in the top ten. This chain uses TRBV7-9 with TRBJ1-5, with 8 nucleotides matching TRBD1. This receptor was taken from a young woman with type 1 diabetes. Sequences were obtained from naive CD4+ T cells from blood. CDR3 DNA: TGTGCCAGCACCCCCGGACAGGGACTACCGAGCAATCAGCCCCAGCATTTT. It translates to CASTPGQGLPSNQPQHF.